One T cell receptor beta chain is described in this entry. These data are taken from a study of T cell responses to AZD1222 COVID-19 vaccine. V was cut by 2 bases and J by 2 bases, with 16 bases left in between. The CDR3 runs to 16 residues. Germline-derived CDR1 and CDR2 are KGHSH and LQKENI. Generated by immunoSEQ multiplex PCR, the TCRdb table keeps only in-frame clones and is missing some. The sample records roughly 140,000 clones, approximately 92% being singletons. The chain links TRBV18 to TRBJ2-7, with D perhaps assigned TRBD1 or TRBD2 (5 bases each). The source of this sequence is an adult who received the AZD1222 COVID-19 vaccine. This specimen consisted of peripheral blood, obtained 28 days after the second AZD1222 dose. The CDR3 DNA reads as TGTGCCAGCTCACCATCCTCCGGGGCGCTAGCCTACGAGCAGTACTTC. Protein: CASSPSSGALAYEQYF.